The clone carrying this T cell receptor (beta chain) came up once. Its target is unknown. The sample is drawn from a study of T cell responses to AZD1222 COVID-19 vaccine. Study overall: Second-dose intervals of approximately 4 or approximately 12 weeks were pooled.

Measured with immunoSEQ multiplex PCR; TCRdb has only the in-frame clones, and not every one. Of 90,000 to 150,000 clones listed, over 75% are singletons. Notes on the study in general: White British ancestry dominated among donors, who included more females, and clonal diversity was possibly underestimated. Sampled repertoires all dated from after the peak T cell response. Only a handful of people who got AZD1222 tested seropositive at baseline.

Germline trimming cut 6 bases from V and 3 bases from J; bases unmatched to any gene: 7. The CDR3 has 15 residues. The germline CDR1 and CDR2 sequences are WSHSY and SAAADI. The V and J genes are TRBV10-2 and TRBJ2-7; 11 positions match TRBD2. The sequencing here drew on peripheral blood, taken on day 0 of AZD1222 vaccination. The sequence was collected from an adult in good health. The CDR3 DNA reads TGCGCCAGCAGCGTACTAGCGGGGGTACACTACGAGCAGTACTTC. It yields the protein CASSVLAGVHYEQYF.